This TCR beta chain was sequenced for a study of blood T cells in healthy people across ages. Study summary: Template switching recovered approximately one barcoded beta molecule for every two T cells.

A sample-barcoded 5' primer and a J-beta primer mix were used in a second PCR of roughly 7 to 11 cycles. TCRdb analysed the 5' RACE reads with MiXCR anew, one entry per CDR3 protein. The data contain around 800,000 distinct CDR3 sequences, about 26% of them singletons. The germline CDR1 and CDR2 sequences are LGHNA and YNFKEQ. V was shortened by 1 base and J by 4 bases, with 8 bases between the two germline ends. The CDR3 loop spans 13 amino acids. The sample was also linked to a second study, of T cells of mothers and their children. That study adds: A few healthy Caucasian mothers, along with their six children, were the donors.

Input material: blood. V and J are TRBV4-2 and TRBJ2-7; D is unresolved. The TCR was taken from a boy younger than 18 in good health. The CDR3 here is CASSQAGRYEQYF. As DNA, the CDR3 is TGTGCCAGCAGCCAAGCAGGCAGGTACGAGCAGTACTTC.